The clone carrying this T cell receptor beta chain was picked up a small number of times. The CDR3 covers 15 residues. V gave up 0 bases and J gave up 8 bases, with 14 bases separating them. Germline CDR1 is SGDLS and CDR2 is YYNGEE. This specimen comes from a study of cytomegalovirus exposure and HLA in healthy donors. Amplification used 60 Vbeta primers and 13 Jbeta primers. Assay: immunoSEQ multiplex PCR; the TCRdb copy retains only in-frame clones and omits some. The top ten hold approximately 2% of the sample, which has fewer than 95,000 clones, 80% seen once. The TCR was taken from a man between 18 and 29 years old in good health and CMV-seronegative. The chain joins TRBV9 to TRBJ2-2; tentatively, D is TRBD2 (7 bases). What was sequenced was PBMCs. The CDR3 loop reads CASSVAPGGRGELFF. CDR3 bases: TGTGCCAGCAGCGTAGCCCCGGGGGGCCGTGGGGAGCTGTTTTTT.